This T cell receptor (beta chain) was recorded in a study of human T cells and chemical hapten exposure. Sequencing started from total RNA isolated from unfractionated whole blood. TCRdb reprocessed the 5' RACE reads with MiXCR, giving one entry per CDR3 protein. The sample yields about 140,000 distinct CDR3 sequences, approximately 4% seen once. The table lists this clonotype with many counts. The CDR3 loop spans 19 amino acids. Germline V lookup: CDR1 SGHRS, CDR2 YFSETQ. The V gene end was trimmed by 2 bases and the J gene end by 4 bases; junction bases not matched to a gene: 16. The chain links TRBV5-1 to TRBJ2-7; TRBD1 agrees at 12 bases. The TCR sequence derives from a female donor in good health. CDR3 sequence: CASSLLPGTGGANSYEQYF. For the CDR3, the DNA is TGCGCCAGCAGCTTACTCCCCGGGACAGGGGGCGCGAATTCATACGAGCAGTACTTC.